This is a list of T cell receptor beta chains from one sample in a study of T cell responses to AZD1222 COVID-19 vaccine. The protocol was immunoSEQ multiplex PCR, while the TCRdb copy is restricted to in-frame clones and leaves out a portion. The sample holds 160,000 or so clones, around nine tenths seen once. The sample was peripheral blood, taken on day 0 of AZD1222 vaccination. The receptors derive from an adult in good health. Each CDR3 is given with its conserved first and last residue. D genes are given only for firm matches. Size is omitted from some rows. Given values are once, few, many or a class for expanded clones.

D gene	J gene	V gene	clone size	CDR3 DNA	CDR3 protein
.	TRBJ1-6	TRBV9	once	TGTGCCAGCAGCGTAAGACCATCTGATTCGGGGTCACCCCTCCACTTT	CASSVRPSDSGSPLHF
TRBD2	TRBJ2-1	TRBV10-1	.	TGCGCCAGCAGTGACCCCGCACCCGGGACTAGCGGGATCGGTGAGCAGTTCTTC	CASSDPAPGTSGIGEQFF
.	TRBJ2-1	TRBV7-2	once	TGTGCCAGCAGCTTAGCGCGGGGACGTAATGAGCAGTTCTTC	CASSLARGRNEQFF
.	TRBJ1-1	TRBV7-2	.	TGTGCCAGCAGCTTAGTCAGGGTTAACACTGAAGCTTTCTTT	CASSLVRVNTEAFF
.	TRBJ1-5	TRBV10-3	.	TGTGCCACCGGGACACAAAACCCGGGCAATCAGCCCCAGCATTTT	CATGTQNPGNQPQHF
TRBD1	TRBJ2-7	TRBV5-1	.	TGCGCCAGCAGCGAAGGGACAGGGAAAAGCTACGAGCAGTACTTC	CASSEGTGKSYEQYF
TRBD2	TRBJ2-7	TRBV5-1	.	TGCGCCAGCAGCTCGGCGGGAGTCTACGAGCAGTACTTC	CASSSAGVYEQYF
.	TRBJ1-3	TRBV29-1	.	TGCAGCGTTGCCGCAACCTCTGGAAACACCATATATTTT	CSVAATSGNTIYF
.	TRBJ2-3	TRBV4-2	.	TGTGCCAGCAGCCATGGTAGAGATACGCAGTATTTT	CASSHGRDTQYF
.	TRBJ2-1	TRBV7-6	.	TGTGCCAGCAGCTTAGTTCTGGGATCTGAGCAGTTCTTC	CASSLVLGSEQFF
.	TRBJ2-4	TRBV24-1	.	TGTGCCACCAGTGATCACAAAAACATTCAGTACTTC	CATSDHKNIQYF
.	TRBJ1-5	TRBV5-3	.	TGTGCCAGAAGCTCTCATATTGCAGGGAATAGCAATCAGCCCCAGCATTTT	CARSSHIAGNSNQPQHF
.	TRBJ2-7	TRBV6-5	.	TGTGCCAGCAGTAGGACGGTAAAGAGCTCCTACGAGCAGTACTTC	CASSRTVKSSYEQYF
TRBD1	TRBJ2-7	TRBV9	once	TGTGCCAGCAGCTTTTCGGACAGGGGGCGAGGGGAGCAGTACTTC	CASSFSDRGRGEQYF
.	TRBJ1-1	TRBV6-6	.	TGTGCCAGCAGTCGGGGAGTCAGGAACACTGAAGCTTTCTTT	CASSRGVRNTEAFF
TRBD1	TRBJ1-1	TRBV6-5	.	TGTGCCAGCAGGCGTCAGGGGGTCACTGAAGCTTTCTTT	CASRRQGVTEAFF
TRBD1	TRBJ2-7	TRBV19	.	TGTGCCAGCGCGCAAGACCAGGGGGCGCGTGAGCAGTACTTC	CASAQDQGAREQYF
.	TRBJ1-5	TRBV30	.	TGTGCCTGGAGTGTCGACAGCTCTCATCAGCCCCAGCATTTT	CAWSVDSSHQPQHF
.	TRBJ1-6	TRBV1	.	TGCACCAGCAGCCAAGATAGCTCAGGGGGCGCTTCTAATTCACCCCTCCACTTT	CTSSQDSSGGASNSPLHF
.	TRBJ2-5	TRBV12-3/TRBV12-4	.	TGTGCCAGCAGTTGGACGGGACGGGAGACCCAGTACTTC	CASSWTGRETQYF
.	TRBJ2-5	TRBV5-1	.	TGCGCCAGCAGCTTGGGGGCAGTCTTCGAGACCCAGTACTTC	CASSLGAVFETQYF
.	TRBJ2-3	TRBV21-1	.	TGTGCCAGCAGCAAAGAGACGGTGTTGACAGATACGCAGTATTTT	CASSKETVLTDTQYF
TRBD1	TRBJ1-5	TRBV27	.	TGTGCCAGCAGTCCGGTCAGGGGGGGAGGCAATCAGCCCCAGCATTTT	CASSPVRGGGNQPQHF
.	TRBJ2-2	TRBV19	.	TGTGCCAGTAGTATGGTAGTTTTCGGCGGGCGCGGCACCGGGGAGCTGTTTTTT	CASSMVVFGGRGTGELFF
TRBD1	TRBJ1-1	TRBV24-1	once	TGTGCCACCAGTGGTCGACAGGGTATGAACACTGAAGCTTTCTTT	CATSGRQGMNTEAFF
.	TRBJ2-7	TRBV28	.	TGTGCCAGCAGTTTAGAGGGCGAGATCTACGAGCAGTACTTC	CASSLEGEIYEQYF
.	TRBJ2-5	TRBV3-1/TRBV3-2	.	TGTGCCAGCAGCCCCCTTGGCAGGGCGGGAGAGACCCAGTACTTC	CASSPLGRAGETQYF
TRBD2	TRBJ2-7	TRBV5-6	.	TGTGCCAGCAGCTTGGGGACTAGCGGGAGGACGTACGAGCAGTACTTC	CASSLGTSGRTYEQYF
TRBD1	TRBJ2-7	TRBV6-5	.	TGTGCCAGCAGCCCGGGACAGGGGGCTTATTACGAGCAGTACTTC	CASSPGQGAYYEQYF
.	TRBJ2-7	TRBV5-1	once	TGCGCCAGCAGATCCGGGAACGCTGTCTCCTACGAGCAGTACTTC	CASRSGNAVSYEQYF
TRBD1	TRBJ1-2	TRBV29-1	.	TGCAGCGTTGAGGACAGGGTCGGCTACACCTTC	CSVEDRVGYTF
.	TRBJ2-1	TRBV14	.	TGTGCCAGCAGCCAAAGGGCCTACAATGAGCAGTTCTTC	CASSQRAYNEQFF
TRBD2	TRBJ2-3	TRBV4-1	.	TGCGCCAGCAGCCAAGTTGGGAGACTAGCGGGAGCGACCACAGATACGCAGTATTTT	CASSQVGRLAGATTDTQYF
.	TRBJ1-1	TRBV6-2/TRBV6-3	.	TGTGCCAGCAGTTACTCCCCAGGCCTGAACACTGAAGCTTTCTTT	CASSYSPGLNTEAFF
TRBD1	TRBJ1-2	TRBV10-3	.	TGTGCCATCAGTGAGTCTATGGGACAGCAGAGCCCTGGCTACACCTTC	CAISESMGQQSPGYTF
.	TRBJ1-1	TRBV5-1	.	TGCGCCAGCAGGCGGGAAACTGAAGCTTTCTTT	CASRRETEAFF
.	TRBJ1-3	TRBV9	.	TGTGCCAGCAGCGTTGGGACGGCCTCTGGAAACACCATATATTTT	CASSVGTASGNTIYF
.	TRBJ2-1	TRBV5-8	.	TGTGCCAGCAGCATCGCAGGATCATACAATGAGCAGTTCTTC	CASSIAGSYNEQFF
.	TRBJ1-5	TRBV2	once	TGTGCCAGCAGTGTGACTGGACTCGGGGTTCGAATCAGCAATCAGCCCCAGCATTTT	CASSVTGLGVRISNQPQHF
.	TRBJ2-2	TRBV12-5	.	TGTGCTAGTGGTTTGGACGTCCCCACTAGCGGGGAGCTGTTTTTT	CASGLDVPTSGELFF
.	TRBJ1-2	TRBV27	.	TGTGCCAGCAGTTTACGGGGGTATGGCTACACCTTC	CASSLRGYGYTF
.	TRBJ1-5	TRBV19	once	TGTGCCAGTAGTTACCTCCTAAGCAATCAGCCCCAGCATTTT	CASSYLLSNQPQHF
.	TRBJ2-5	TRBV10-3	.	TGTGCCATCAGTGAGCCGGGGGAGCCCCCCCGAGAGACCCAGTACTTC	CAISEPGEPPRETQYF